This paragraph reports one T cell receptor (beta chain). Its antigen is as yet unknown. The method was immunoSEQ multiplex PCR; TCRdb's version includes in-frame clones alone and lacks a portion of them. The sample lists roughly 120,000 clones, around 94% occurring once. This CDR3 is 15 amino acids long. Trimming cost V 0 bases and J 0 bases; bases outside gene matches: 1. Germline assignment: CDR1 SGHVS and CDR2 FQNEAQ. The record originates from a study of T cell responses to AZD1222 COVID-19 vaccine. Findings of the study overall: The donor group comprised mostly white British people and more females; the analysis possibly underestimated clonal diversity.

Sample: peripheral blood, taken on day 0 of AZD1222 vaccination. The sequence derives from an adult in good health. J is TRBJ2-7 and V is TRBV7-8; the match to TRBD2 covers 8 bases. The CDR3 region is CASSLASGTSYEQYF. Written as DNA, the CDR3 is TGTGCCAGCAGCTTAGCTAGCGGGACCTCCTACGAGCAGTACTTC.